This record covers a single T cell receptor (beta chain). Its specificity is unknown. The data originate from a study of T cell responses to AZD1222 COVID-19 vaccine. Study-wide results and limits: The sample set comprised mostly white British donors with more females, and clonal diversity was possibly underestimated.

CDR1 is MNHEY, CDR2 SVGAGI, per germline. Trimming shortened V by 6 bases and J by 6 bases, and 11 bases separated the two germline ends. This CDR3 has 12 amino acids. Only in-frame clones appear in the TCRdb table, and some are missing; sequencing was by immunoSEQ multiplex PCR. Found here are some 150,000 clones, about nine tenths of them singletons; the top ten hold about 9.8%. The chain couples TRBV6-5 to TRBJ2-5; no clear D gene. The TCR originated in an adult who received the AZD1222 COVID-19 vaccine. This material consisted of peripheral blood, taken 28 days after the second AZD1222 dose. CDR3 bases: TGTGCCAGCAGCGATCGGTGGCAGACCCAGTACTTC. Translating it yields CASSDRWQTQYF.